This section outlines one T cell receptor (beta chain) sequence together with its context. Its antigen is undetermined. PCR was performed using 60 Vbeta and 13 Jbeta primers. The data were produced by immunoSEQ multiplex PCR, yet TCRdb's version contains in-frame clones alone and is incomplete. The data show roughly 140,000 clones, roughly 82% seen once. This sample was included in a study of cytomegalovirus exposure and HLA in healthy donors. Findings of the study overall: The authors confirmed in vitro that a few CMV-associated chains were specific for CMV antigens. According to reports, the classifier identified cytomegalovirus status with high specificity and sensitivity.

This CDR3 comprises 12 residues. CDR1 MNHEY and CDR2 SMNVEV come from the germline V gene (reference sequence). Trimming took 6 bases from V and 6 from J; bases not matched to a gene: 0. V gene TRBV27 combines with J gene TRBJ1-2; 11 positions agree with TRBD1. Sequenced sample: PBMCs. The TCR originated in a man aged 25 to 40 in good health and CMV-seropositive. CDR3 sequence: CASRGQGDGYTF. DNA for the CDR3: TGTGCCAGCAGGGGACAGGGGGATGGCTACACCTTC.